Sequencing of this T cell receptor (beta chain) was carried out in a study of OX40 agonist ivuxolimab in advanced cancers. Study overall: While on treatment, patients had intravenous ivuxolimab at 0.01 to 10 mg/kg every 2 weeks.

The data were produced by immunoSEQ multiplex PCR, yet TCRdb's version contains in-frame clones alone and is incomplete. The repertoire holds over 95,000 clones, with 70% to 90% as singletons. CDR1 and CDR2 (germline): LNHDA, SQIVND (reference sequence). CDR3 length: 14 residues. V was trimmed by 7 bases and J by 0 bases, leaving 7 bases between them. This clonotype originated in an adult with an advanced solid tumor such as melanoma, head and neck, liver or kidney cancer. The chain links TRBV19 to TRBJ1-6; D is unclear. Here the sequenced sample was CD4+ or CD8+ T cells sorted from blood, taken in a trial of the OX40 agonist ivuxolimab. The chain's CDR3 is CASTLNSYNSPLHF. CDR3 bases: TGTGCCAGTACTCTTAACTCCTATAATTCACCCCTCCACTTT.